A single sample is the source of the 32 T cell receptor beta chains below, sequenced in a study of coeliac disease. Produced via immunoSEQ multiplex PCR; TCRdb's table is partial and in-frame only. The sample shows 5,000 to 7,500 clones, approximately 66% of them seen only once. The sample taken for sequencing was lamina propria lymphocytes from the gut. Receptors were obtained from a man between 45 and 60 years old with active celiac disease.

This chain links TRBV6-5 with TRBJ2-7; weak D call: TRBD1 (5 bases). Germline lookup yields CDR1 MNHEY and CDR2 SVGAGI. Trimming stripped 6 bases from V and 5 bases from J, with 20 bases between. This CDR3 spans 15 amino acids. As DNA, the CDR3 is TGTGCCAGCAGGGATTCAGGGTGGAGAGAGAACGAGCAGTACTTC. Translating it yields CASRDSGWRENEQYF.

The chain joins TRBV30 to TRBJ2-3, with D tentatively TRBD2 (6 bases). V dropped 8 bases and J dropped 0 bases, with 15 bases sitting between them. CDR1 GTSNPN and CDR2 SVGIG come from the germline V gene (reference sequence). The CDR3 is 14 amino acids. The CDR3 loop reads CARSGGASTDTQYF. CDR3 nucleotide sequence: TGTGCCCGTAGCGGAGGGGCTAGCACAGATACGCAGTATTTT.

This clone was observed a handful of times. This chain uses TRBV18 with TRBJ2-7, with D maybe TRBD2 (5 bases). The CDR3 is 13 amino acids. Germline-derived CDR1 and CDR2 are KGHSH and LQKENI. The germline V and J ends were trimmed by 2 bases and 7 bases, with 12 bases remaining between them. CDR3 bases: TGTGCCAGCTCACCAAGTGGGAGCGCTGAGCAGTACTTC. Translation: CASSPSGSAEQYF.

DNA of the CDR3: TGCGCCAGCAGCCCCAGGGGGTCGGATCAATACAATGAGCAGTTCTTC. Residues: CASSPRGSDQYNEQFF. The chain combines TRBV4-1 with TRBJ2-1; the match to TRBD1 covers 7 bases. This CDR3 region has 16 residues. CDR1 and CDR2 (germline): MGHRA, YSYEKL. J was trimmed by 4 bases and V by 4 bases; bases with no gene match: 10.

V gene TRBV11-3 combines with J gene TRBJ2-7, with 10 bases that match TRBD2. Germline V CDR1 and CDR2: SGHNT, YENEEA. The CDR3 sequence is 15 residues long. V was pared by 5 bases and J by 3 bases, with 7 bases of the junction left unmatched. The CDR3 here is CASSPGTSAYYEQYV. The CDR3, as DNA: TGTGCCAGCAGCCCAGGGACTAGCGCTTACTACGAGCAGTACGTC.

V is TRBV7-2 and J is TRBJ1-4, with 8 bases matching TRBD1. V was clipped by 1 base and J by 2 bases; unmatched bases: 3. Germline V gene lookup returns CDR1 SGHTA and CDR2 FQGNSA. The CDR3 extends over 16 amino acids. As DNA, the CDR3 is TGTGCCAGCAGCTTAGTACAGGGGGACACTAATGAAAAACTGTTTTTT. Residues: CASSLVQGDTNEKLFF.

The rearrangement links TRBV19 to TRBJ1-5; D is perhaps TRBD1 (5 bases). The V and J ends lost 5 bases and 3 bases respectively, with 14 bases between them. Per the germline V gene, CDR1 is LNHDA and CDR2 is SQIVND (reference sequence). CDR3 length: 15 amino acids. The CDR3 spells CASSWPGRPNQPQHF. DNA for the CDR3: TGTGCCAGTAGTTGGCCAGGGCGACCCAATCAGCCCCAGCATTTT.

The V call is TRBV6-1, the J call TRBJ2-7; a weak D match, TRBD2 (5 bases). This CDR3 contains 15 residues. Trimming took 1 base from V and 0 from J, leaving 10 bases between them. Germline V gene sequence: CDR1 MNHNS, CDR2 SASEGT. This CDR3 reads CASSEGAGNSYEQYF. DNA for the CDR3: TGTGCCAGCAGTGAAGGGGCGGGTAACTCCTACGAGCAGTACTTC.

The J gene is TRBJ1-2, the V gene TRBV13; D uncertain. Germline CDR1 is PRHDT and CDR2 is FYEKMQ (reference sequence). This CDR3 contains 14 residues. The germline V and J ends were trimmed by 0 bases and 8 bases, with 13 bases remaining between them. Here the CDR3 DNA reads TGTGCCAGCAGCTTAGGAAGGAGGGCTGAAGGCTACACCTTC. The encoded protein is CASSLGRRAEGYTF.

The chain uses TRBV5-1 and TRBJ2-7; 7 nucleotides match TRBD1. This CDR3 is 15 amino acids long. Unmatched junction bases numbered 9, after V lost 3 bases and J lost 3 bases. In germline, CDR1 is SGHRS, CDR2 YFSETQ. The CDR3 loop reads CASSYADRADYEQYF. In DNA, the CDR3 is TGCGCCAGCAGCTACGCTGACAGGGCCGACTACGAGCAGTACTTC.

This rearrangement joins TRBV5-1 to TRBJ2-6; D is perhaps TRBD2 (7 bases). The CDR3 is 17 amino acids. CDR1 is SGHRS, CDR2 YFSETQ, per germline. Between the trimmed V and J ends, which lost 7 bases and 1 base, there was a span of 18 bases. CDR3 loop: CASLGGGRMSGANVLTF. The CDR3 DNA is TGCGCCAGCTTAGGGGGGGGGCGGATGTCTGGGGCCAACGTCCTGACTTTC.

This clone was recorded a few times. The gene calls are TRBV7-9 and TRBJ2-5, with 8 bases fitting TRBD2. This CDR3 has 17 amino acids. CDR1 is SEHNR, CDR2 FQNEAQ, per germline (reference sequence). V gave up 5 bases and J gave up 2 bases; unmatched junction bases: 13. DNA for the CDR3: TGTGCCAGCAGCCAGGGACATGGCGGGGGGACGCAAGAGACCCAGTACTTC. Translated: CASSQGHGGGTQETQYF.

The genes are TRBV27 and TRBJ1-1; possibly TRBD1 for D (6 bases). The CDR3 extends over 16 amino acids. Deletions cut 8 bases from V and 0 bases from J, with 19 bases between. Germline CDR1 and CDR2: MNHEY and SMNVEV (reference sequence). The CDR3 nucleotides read TGTGCCAGCGGACCCCCCGGCAGGGGATTGAACACTGAAGCTTTCTTT. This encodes CASGPPGRGLNTEAFF.

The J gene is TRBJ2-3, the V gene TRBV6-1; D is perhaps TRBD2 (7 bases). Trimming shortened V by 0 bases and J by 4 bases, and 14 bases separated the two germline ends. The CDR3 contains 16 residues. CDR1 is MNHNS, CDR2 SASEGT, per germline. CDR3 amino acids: CASSEAFGGAADTQYF. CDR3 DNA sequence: TGTGCCAGCAGTGAAGCGTTTGGGGGGGCAGCAGATACGCAGTATTTT.

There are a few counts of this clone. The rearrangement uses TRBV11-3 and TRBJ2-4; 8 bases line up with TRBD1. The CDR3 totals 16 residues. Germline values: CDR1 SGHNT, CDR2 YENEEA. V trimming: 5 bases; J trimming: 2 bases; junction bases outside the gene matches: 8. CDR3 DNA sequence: TGTGCCAGCAGCCACACAGGGGGGACACCCAAAAACATTCAGTACTTC. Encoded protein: CASSHTGGTPKNIQYF.

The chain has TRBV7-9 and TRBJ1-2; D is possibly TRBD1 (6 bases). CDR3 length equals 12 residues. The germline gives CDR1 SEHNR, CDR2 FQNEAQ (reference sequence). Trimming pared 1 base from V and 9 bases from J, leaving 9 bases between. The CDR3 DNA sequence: TGTGCCAGCAGCTTAGACGACAGGAGCTACACCTTC. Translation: CASSLDDRSYTF. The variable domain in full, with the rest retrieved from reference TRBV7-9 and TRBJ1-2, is DTGVSQNPRHKITKRGQNVTFRCDPISEHNRLYWYRQTLGQGPEFLTYFQNEAQLEKSRLLSDRFSAERPKGSFSTLEIQRTEQGDSAMYLCASSLDDRSYTFGSGTRLTVV.

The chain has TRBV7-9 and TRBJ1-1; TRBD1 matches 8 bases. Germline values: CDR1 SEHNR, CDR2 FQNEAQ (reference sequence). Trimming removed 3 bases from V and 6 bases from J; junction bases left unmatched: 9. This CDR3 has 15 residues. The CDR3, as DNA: TGTGCCAGCAGCTTTACCTCCAGGGGGCGGGCTGAAGCTTTCTTT. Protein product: CASSFTSRGRAEAFF.

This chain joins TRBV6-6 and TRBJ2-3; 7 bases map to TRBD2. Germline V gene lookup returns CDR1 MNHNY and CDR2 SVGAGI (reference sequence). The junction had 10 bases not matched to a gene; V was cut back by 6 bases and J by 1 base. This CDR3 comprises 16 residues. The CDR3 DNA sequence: TGTGCCAGCAGGCATACAAGCGGGGCCCGCACAGATACGCAGTATTTT. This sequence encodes CASRHTSGARTDTQYF.

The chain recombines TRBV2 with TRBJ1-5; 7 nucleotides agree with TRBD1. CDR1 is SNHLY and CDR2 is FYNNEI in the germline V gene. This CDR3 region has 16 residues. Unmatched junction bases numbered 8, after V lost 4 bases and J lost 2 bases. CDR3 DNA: TGTGCCAGCAGTGGGAGAGGGGGCGCCGGCAATCAGCCCCAGCATTTT. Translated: CASSGRGGAGNQPQHF.

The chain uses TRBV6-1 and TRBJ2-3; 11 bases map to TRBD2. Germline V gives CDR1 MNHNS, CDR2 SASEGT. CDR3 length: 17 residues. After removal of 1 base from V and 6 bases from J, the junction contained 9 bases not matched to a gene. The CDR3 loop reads CASSEVGGLAGVDTQYF. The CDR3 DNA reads TGTGCCAGCAGTGAAGTAGGAGGACTAGCGGGTGTGGATACGCAGTATTTT.

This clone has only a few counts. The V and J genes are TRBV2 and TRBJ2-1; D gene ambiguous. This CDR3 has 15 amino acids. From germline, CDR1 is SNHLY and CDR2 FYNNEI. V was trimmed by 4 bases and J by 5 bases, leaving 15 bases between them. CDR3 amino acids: CASSGAPRANNEQFF. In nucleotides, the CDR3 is TGTGCCAGCAGTGGGGCTCCCAGAGCTAACAATGAGCAGTTCTTC.

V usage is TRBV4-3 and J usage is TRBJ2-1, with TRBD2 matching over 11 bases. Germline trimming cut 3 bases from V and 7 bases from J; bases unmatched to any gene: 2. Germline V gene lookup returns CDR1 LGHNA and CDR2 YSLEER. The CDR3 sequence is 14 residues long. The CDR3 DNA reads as TGCGCCAGCAGCCAGGCTAGCGGGGGGAATGAGCAGTTCTTC. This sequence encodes CASSQASGGNEQFF.

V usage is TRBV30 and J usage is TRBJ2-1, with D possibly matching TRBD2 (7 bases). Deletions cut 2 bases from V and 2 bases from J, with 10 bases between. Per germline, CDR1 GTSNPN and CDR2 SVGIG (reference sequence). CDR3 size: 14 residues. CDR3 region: CAWSRGRAYNEQFF. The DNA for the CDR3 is TGTGCCTGGAGTAGGGGGAGGGCCTACAATGAGCAGTTCTTC.

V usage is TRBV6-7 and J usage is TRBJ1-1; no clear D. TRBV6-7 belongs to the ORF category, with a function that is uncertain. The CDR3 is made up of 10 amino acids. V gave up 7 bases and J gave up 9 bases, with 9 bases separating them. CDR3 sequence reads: CASTTHQAFF. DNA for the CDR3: TGTGCCAGCACCACACACCAAGCTTTCTTT.

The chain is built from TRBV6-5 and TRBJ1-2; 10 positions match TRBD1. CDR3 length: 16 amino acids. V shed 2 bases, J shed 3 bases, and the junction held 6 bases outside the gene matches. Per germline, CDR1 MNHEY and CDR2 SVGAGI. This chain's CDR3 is CASSYDRDRGDYGYTF. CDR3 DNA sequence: TGTGCCAGCAGTTACGACAGGGACAGGGGCGACTATGGCTACACCTTC.

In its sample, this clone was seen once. In nucleotides, the CDR3 is TGCGCCAGCAGCCAACGGGGAGATGAGAATCAGCCCCAGCATTTT. This gives the protein CASSQRGDENQPQHF. The rearrangement links TRBV5-1 to TRBJ1-5; D call uncertain. The germline V and J ends were trimmed by 4 bases and 4 bases, with 15 bases remaining between them. CDR1 is SGHRS and CDR2 is YFSETQ in the germline V gene. CDR3 length equals 15 residues.

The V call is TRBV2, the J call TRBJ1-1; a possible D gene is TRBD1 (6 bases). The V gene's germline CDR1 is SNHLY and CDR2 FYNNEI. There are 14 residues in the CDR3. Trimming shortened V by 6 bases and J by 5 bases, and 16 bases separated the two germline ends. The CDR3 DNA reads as TGTGCCAGCAGCATAACAGGGTATCGGACTGAAGCTTTCTTT. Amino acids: CASSITGYRTEAFF.

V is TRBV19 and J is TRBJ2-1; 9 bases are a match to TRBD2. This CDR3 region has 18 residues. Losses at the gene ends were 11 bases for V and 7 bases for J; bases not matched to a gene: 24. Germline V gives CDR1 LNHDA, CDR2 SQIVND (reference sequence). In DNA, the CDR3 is TGTGCCTCCCGATTGGGGCTTGATGGCGGGGGGGCCGGGAATGAGCAGTTCTTC. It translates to CASRLGLDGGGAGNEQFF. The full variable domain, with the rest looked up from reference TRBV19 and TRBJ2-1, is DGGITQSPKYLFRKEGQNVTLSCEQNLNHDAMYWYRQDPGQGLRLIYYSQIVNDFQKGDIAEGYSVSREKKESFPLTVTSAQKNPTAFYLCASRLGLDGGGAGNEQFFGPGTRLTVL.

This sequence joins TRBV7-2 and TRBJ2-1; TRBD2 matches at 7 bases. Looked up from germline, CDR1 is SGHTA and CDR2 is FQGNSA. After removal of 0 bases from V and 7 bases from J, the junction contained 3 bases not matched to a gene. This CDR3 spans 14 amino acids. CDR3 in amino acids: CASSLAREKNEQFF. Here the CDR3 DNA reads TGTGCCAGCAGCTTAGCGCGGGAGAAGAATGAGCAGTTCTTC.

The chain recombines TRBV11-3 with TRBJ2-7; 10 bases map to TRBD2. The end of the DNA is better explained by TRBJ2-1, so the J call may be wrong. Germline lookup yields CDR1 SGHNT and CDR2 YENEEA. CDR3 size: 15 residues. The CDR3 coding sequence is TGTGCCAGCAGCTTAGATAGCGGGAGGTTTATTGAGCAGTTCTTC. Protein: CASSLDSGRFIEQFF.

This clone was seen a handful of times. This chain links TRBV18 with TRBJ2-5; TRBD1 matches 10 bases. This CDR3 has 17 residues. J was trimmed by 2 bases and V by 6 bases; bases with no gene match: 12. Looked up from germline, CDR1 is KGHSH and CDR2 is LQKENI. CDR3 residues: CASSPTRTGGAQETQYF. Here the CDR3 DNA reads TGTGCCAGCTCCCCCACGAGGACAGGGGGGGCTCAAGAGACCCAGTACTTC.

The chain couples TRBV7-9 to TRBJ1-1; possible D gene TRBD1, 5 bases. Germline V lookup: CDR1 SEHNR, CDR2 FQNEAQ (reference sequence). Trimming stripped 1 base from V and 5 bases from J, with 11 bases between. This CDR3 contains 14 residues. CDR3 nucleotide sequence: TGTGCCAGCAGCTTAGGGGGGGGACGGACTGAAGCTTTCTTT. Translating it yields CASSLGGGRTEAFF.